These 2 T cell receptor beta chains share one sample of origin, sequenced in a study of CD8 T cells in Susac syndrome (dated by TCRdb to the late 2010s). Libraries were made using the immunoSEQ multiplex PCR assay. RNA was extracted with the RNeasy kit and roughly 0.5 to 1 ug was reverse transcribed using random hexamers. The raw public data were reprocessed by TCRdb itself: fastp quality trimming at Q25, MiXCR clonotype calling, in-frame beta chains only. When rows share a CDR3 protein, they turn into one entry using the most common DNA and genes. The table for this sample lists about 290,000 distinct CDR3 sequences; approximately 85% of them were counted only once. Of the sample, roughly 0.21% is held by the ten largest clones. The specimen sequenced was CD8+ T cells from PBMCs. All receptors come from a human donor with multiple sclerosis.

This clonotype showed up just once. The chain has TRBV19 and TRBJ2-1; D might be TRBD1 (6 bases). This CDR3 is built from 13 residues. Trimming took off 7 bases at V and 7 bases at J, with 14 bases between the two ends. Germline values: CDR1 LNHDA, CDR2 SQIVND (reference sequence). The DNA for the CDR3 is TGTGCCAGTAAACGACAGGAGGAGAATGAGCAGTTCTTC. Residues: CASKRQEENEQFF.

This sequence joins TRBV14 and TRBJ2-7, with 10 bases aligning to TRBD1. This CDR3 spans 14 amino acids. After removal of 3 bases from V and 5 bases from J, the junction contained 4 bases not matched to a gene. Germline CDR1 reads SGHDN; CDR2 reads FVKESK. CDR3 nucleotides: TGTGCCAGCAGCCACCGGGACAGGGGAGACGAGCAGTACTTC. Translating it yields CASSHRDRGDEQYF.